The 15 T cell receptor beta chains below all came from one sample that was sequenced in a study of blood T cells in healthy people across ages. Through a sample-barcoded 5' primer and a J-beta primer mix, a second PCR was run for roughly 6 to 12 cycles. TCRdb reprocessed the 5' RACE reads via MiXCR and lists one record per CDR3 protein. The table has 1.5 million to 2 million distinct CDR3 sequences, roughly 52% seen once. The sequenced sample consisted of blood. These receptor sequences come from a woman in her forties in good health.

This clonotype turned up a few times. This sequence joins TRBV2 and TRBJ1-5; a possible D gene is TRBD1 (5 bases). The CDR3 is made up of 12 amino acids. Trimming left V 6 bases short and J 6 bases short, with 9 bases between. CDR1 SNHLY and CDR2 FYNNEI come from the germline V gene. The CDR3 protein is CASRQDSQPQHF. In nucleotides, the CDR3 is TGTGCCAGCAGACAGGATAGTCAGCCCCAGCATTTT. Combining the CDR3 with reference TRBV2 and TRBJ1-5 gives the whole variable domain EPEVTQTPSHQVTQMGQEVILRCVPISNHLYFYWYRQILGQKVEFLVSFYNNEISEKSEIFDDQFSVERPDGSNFTLKIRSTKLEDSAMYFCASRQDSQPQHFGDGTRLSIL.

V gene TRBV7-2 combines with J gene TRBJ2-7; 7 nucleotides match TRBD1. Looked up from germline, CDR1 is SGHTA and CDR2 is FQGNSA. The CDR3 contains 15 residues. V shed 4 bases, J shed 0 bases, and the junction held 6 bases outside the gene matches. CDR3 protein: CASSSKTGSSYEQYF. Here the CDR3 DNA reads TGTGCCAGCAGCTCCAAGACAGGGAGCTCCTACGAGCAGTACTTC.

This rearrangement joins TRBV14 to TRBJ1-2; 8 bases align to TRBD1. Germline CDR1 and CDR2: SGHDN and FVKESK. Unmatched junction bases numbered 15, after V lost 4 bases and J lost 5 bases. CDR3 size: 17 residues. CDR3 region: CASSPRLDRVSKYGYTF. CDR3 nucleotides: TGTGCCAGCAGCCCACGACTGGACAGGGTTTCGAAATATGGCTACACCTTC.

The genes are TRBV24-1 and TRBJ2-3; D call uncertain. Germline CDR1 and CDR2: KGHDR and SFDVKD. With 1 base removed from V and 11 bases from J, the gap between germline ends came to 9 bases. The CDR3 is 12 amino acids. CDR3 in DNA: TGTGCCACCAGTGATTTACGGACGGGGCAGTATTTT. Translating it yields CATSDLRTGQYF.

The V call is TRBV5-1, the J call TRBJ2-4, with 8 nucleotides matching TRBD1. The J call is doubtful: the DNA matches TRBJ2-7 better. CDR3 length: 15 amino acids. CDR1 is SGHRS and CDR2 is YFSETQ in the germline V gene. The CDR3 DNA follows: TGCGCCAGCTACTTAGGACAGGGTGTGCCCTACGAGCAGTACTTC. Translating it yields CASYLGQGVPYEQYF.

There are a few counts of this clonotype. This chain connects TRBV4-3 to TRBJ2-3; 12 bases agree with TRBD2. The length of the CDR3 is 16 residues. Germline CDR1 LGHNA, CDR2 YSLEER. J was trimmed by 5 bases and V by 1 base; bases with no gene match: 4. CDR3 amino acids: CASSQALAGGQDTQYF. The CDR3 nucleotides are TGCGCCAGCAGCCAAGCCCTAGCGGGGGGGCAAGATACGCAGTATTTT.

The CDR3, as DNA: TGTGCCAGCAGCAGTCCCCTAGCGGGGGGGTCAGATACGCAGTATTTT. Its protein product is CASSSPLAGGSDTQYF. The chain joins TRBV9 to TRBJ2-3; 12 bases map to TRBD2. CDR3 size: 16 residues. Trimming cost V 4 bases and J 4 bases; bases outside gene matches: 7. Germline CDR1 SGDLS, CDR2 YYNGEE.

The sample holds a few counts of this clonotype. The chain couples TRBV14 to TRBJ2-7; 9 bases are a match to TRBD2. The V and J ends lost 8 bases and 2 bases, in that order; junction bases with no gene match: 10. Germline V lookup: CDR1 SGHDN, CDR2 FVKESK. This CDR3 contains 15 residues. CDR3 region: CASRLSGGPTYEQYF. The DNA for the CDR3 is TGTGCCAGCCGCTTGAGCGGGGGGCCGACCTACGAGCAGTACTTC.

Comment on this clonotype: Germline is not matched at one junction end, which may reflect a read error. The chain employs TRBV7-9 and TRBJ1-1; no firm D call. Germline assignment: CDR1 SEHNR and CDR2 FQNEAQ (reference sequence). This CDR3 contains 12 residues. Here the CDR3 DNA reads TGTGCCGGCAGCTATATGGGCCGACAAGCTTTCTTT. It codes for CAGSYMGRQAFF.

This clonotype was picked up a small number of times. The V gene is TRBV29-1, the J gene TRBJ2-3; D gene ambiguous. The V gene's germline CDR1 is SQVTM and CDR2 ANQGSEA. The CDR3 sequence is 15 residues long. V was trimmed by 3 bases and J by 1 base, leaving 14 bases between them. The CDR3 nucleotides are TGCAGCGTTGAGGATTCCTTCTTCGGCACAGATACGCAGTATTTT. Protein sequence: CSVEDSFFGTDTQYF.

The chain links TRBV6-7 to TRBJ2-5, with a possible D match to TRBD2 (6 bases). TRBV6-7 is placed among ORFs of uncertain function. CDR3 length: 15 amino acids. Trimming stripped 2 bases from V and 11 bases from J, with 21 bases between. CDR3 in amino acids: CASSYGRSLAREQYF. CDR3 nucleotide sequence: TGTGCCAGCAGTTACGGGCGCAGCCTTGCTCGGGAGCAGTACTTC.

This chain connects TRBV29-1 to TRBJ2-3; 10 bases line up with TRBD1. Germline values: CDR1 SQVTM, CDR2 ANQGSEA. The CDR3 contains 14 residues. Trimming cost V 6 bases and J 2 bases; bases outside gene matches: 5. CDR3 amino acids: CSVGDRGPTDTQYF. CDR3 bases: TGCAGCGTAGGCGACAGGGGGCCCACAGATACGCAGTATTTT.

This chain connects TRBV7-8 to TRBJ2-4; D not certain. Germline V gene data show CDR1 as SGHVS and CDR2 as FQNEAQ. Trimming cost V 6 bases and J 2 bases, with 14 bases left between them. CDR3 length equals 15 residues. CDR3 amino acids: CASSTTVGSKNIQYF. CDR3 DNA: TGTGCCAGCAGTACCACCGTGGGATCCAAAAACATTCAGTACTTC.

The chain couples TRBV11-2 to TRBJ2-4, with 16 bases lining up with TRBD2. There are 19 residues in the CDR3. J was trimmed by 0 bases and V by 1 base; bases with no gene match: 3. The germline gives CDR1 SGHAT, CDR2 FQNNGV. The CDR3, as DNA: TGTGCCAGCAGCTTAGTGGGACTAGCGGGGGGGATAGCCAAAAACATTCAGTACTTC. Residues: CASSLVGLAGGIAKNIQYF.

The CDR3 nucleotides are TGTGCCATCAGCCCGGGACTAGCGGGGGCTAATGAGCAGTTCTTC. It yields the protein CAISPGLAGANEQFF. The chain combines TRBV10-3 with TRBJ2-1; TRBD2 agrees at 14 bases. The CDR3 is 15 amino acids. After removal of 6 bases from V and 7 bases from J, the junction contained 5 bases not matched to a gene. Per the germline V gene, CDR1 is ENHRY and CDR2 is SYGVKD.